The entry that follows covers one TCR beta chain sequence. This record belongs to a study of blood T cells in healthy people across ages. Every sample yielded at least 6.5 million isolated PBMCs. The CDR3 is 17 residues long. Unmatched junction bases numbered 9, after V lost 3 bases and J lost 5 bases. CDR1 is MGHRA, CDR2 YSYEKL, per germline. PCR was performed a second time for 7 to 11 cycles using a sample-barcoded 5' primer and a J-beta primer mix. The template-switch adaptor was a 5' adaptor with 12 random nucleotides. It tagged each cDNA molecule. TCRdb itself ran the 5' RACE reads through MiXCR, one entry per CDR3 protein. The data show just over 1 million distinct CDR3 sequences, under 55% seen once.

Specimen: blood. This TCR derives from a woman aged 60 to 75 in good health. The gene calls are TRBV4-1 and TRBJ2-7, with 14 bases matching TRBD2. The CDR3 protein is CASSHPRGTSGSHEQYF. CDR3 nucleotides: TGCGCCAGCAGCCATCCCCGGGGGACTAGCGGGAGCCACGAGCAGTACTTC.